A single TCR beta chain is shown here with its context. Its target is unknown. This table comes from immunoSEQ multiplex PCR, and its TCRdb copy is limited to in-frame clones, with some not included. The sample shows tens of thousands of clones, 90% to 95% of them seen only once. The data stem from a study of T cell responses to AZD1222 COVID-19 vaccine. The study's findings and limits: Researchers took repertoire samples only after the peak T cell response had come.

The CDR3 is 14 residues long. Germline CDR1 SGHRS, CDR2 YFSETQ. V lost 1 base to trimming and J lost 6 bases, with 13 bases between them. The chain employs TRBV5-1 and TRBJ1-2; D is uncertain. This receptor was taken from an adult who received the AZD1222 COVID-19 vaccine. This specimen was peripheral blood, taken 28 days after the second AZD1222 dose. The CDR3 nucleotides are TGCGCCAGCAGCTTGCTCCGGGTAAACGATGGCTACACCTTC. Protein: CASSLLRVNDGYTF.